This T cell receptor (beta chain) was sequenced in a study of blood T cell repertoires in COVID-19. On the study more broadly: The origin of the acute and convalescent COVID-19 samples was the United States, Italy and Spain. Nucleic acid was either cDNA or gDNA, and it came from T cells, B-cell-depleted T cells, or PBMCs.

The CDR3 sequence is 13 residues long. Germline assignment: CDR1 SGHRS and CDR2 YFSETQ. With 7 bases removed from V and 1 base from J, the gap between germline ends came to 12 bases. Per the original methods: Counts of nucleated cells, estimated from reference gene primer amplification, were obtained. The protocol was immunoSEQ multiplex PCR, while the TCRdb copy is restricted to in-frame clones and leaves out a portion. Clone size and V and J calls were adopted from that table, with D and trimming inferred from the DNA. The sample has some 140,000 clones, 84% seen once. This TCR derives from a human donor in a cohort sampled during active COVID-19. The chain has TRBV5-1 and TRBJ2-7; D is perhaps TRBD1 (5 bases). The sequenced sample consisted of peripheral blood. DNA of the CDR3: TGCGCCAGCGGGCAGGGTGGGTCCTACGAGCAGTACTTC. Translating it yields CASGQGGSYEQYF.